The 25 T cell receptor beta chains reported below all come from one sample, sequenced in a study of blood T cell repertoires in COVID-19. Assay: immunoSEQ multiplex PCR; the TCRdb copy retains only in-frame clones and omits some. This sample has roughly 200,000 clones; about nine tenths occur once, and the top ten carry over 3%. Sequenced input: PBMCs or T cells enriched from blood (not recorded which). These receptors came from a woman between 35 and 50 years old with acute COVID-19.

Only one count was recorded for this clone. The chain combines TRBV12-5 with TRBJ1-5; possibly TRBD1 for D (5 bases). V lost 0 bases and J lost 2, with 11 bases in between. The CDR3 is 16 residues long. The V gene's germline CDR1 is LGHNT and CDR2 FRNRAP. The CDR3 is CASGLVLSGGNQPQHF. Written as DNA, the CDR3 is TGTGCTAGTGGTTTGGTTCTTTCGGGGGGCAATCAGCCCCAGCATTTT.

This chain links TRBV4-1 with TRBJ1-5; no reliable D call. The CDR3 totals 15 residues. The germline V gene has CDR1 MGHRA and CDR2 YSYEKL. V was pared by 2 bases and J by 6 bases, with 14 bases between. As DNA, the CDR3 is TGCGCCAGCAGCCAATGGGGAGGTTTAGGTCAGCCCCAGCATTTT. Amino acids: CASSQWGGLGQPQHF.

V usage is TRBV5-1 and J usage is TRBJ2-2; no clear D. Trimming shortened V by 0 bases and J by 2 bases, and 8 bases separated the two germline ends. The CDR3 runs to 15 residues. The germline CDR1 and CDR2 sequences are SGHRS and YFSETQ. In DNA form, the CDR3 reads TGCGCCAGCAGCTTGGATGTGCGAAACACCGGGGAGCTGTTTTTT. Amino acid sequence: CASSLDVRNTGELFF.

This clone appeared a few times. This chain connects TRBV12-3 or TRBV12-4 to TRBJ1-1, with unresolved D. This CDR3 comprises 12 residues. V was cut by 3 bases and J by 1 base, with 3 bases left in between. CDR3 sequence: CASSFKNTEAFF. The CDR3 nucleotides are TGTGCCAGCAGTTTTAAGAACACTGAAGCTTTCTTT.

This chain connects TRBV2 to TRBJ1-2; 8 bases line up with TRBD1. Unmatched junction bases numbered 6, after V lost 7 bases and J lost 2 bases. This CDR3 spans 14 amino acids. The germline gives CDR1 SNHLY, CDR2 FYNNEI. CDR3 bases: TGTGCCAGCATCCCGGACAGGGTAAACTATGGCTACACCTTC. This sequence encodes CASIPDRVNYGYTF.

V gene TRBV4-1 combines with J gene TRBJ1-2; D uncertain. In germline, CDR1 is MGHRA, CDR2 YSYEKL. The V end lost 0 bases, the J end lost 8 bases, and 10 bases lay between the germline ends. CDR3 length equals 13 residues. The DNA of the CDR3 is TGCGCCAGCAGCCAAGATTTAGATACGGGCTACACCTTC. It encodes CASSQDLDTGYTF.

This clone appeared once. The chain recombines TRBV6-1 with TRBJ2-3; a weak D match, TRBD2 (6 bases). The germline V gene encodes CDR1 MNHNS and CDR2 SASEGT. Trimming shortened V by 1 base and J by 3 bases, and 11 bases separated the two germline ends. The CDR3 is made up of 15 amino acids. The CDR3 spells CASSEGLAVTDTQYF. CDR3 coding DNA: TGTGCCAGCAGTGAAGGATTAGCGGTGACAGATACGCAGTATTTT.

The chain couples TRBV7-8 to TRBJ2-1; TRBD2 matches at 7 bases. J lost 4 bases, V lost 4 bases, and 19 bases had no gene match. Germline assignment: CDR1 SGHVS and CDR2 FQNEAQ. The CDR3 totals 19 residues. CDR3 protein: CASSSLWSISLAAYNEQFF. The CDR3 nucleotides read TGTGCCAGCAGCTCCTTGTGGTCGATTTCCCTAGCGGCGTACAATGAGCAGTTCTTC.

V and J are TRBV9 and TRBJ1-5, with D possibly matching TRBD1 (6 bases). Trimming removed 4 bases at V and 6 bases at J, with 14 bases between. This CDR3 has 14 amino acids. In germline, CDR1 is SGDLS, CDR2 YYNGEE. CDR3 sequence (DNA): TGTGCCAGCAGCCAGGGGAAGGGGCGTCAGCCCCAGCATTTT. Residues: CASSQGKGRQPQHF.

This CDR3 is CASRLGGANYGYTF. Here the CDR3 DNA reads TGTGCCAGCAGATTAGGGGGCGCTAACTATGGCTACACCTTC. The chain couples TRBV6-5 to TRBJ1-2, with TRBD1 identical over 7 bases. CDR1 MNHEY and CDR2 SVGAGI come from the germline V gene. This CDR3 comprises 14 residues. Trimming at V came to 6 bases and at J to 0 bases, leaving 4 bases not matched to a gene.

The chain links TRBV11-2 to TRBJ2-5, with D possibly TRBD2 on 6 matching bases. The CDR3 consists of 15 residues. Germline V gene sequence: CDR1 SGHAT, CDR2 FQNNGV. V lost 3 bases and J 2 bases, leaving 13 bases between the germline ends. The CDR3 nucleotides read TGTGCCAGCAGCTTTAGACTAGGGTTGCAAGAGACCCAGTACTTC. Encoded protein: CASSFRLGLQETQYF.

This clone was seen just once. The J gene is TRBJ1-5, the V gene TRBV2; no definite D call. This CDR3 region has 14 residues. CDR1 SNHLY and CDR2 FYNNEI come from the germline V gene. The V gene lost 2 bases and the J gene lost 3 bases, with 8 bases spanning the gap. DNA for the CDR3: TGTGCCAGCAGTGAATCTCGGGACAATCAGCCCCAGCATTTT. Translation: CASSESRDNQPQHF.

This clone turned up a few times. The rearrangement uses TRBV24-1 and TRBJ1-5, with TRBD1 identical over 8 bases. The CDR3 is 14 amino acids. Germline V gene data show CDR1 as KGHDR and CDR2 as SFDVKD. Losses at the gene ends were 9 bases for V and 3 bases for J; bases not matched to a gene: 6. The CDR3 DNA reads TGTGCCACCGGAGAGGACAGGGACAATCAGCCCCAGCATTTT. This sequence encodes CATGEDRDNQPQHF.

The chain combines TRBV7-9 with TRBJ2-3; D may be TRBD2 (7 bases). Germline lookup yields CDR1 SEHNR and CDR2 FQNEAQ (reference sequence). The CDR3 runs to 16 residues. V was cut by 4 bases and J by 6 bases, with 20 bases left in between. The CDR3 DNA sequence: TGTGCCAGCAGCTCGGGGGGATGGGGGCTGAGGGATACGCAGTATTTT. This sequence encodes CASSSGGWGLRDTQYF. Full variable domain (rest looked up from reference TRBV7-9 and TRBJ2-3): DTGVSQNPRHKITKRGQNVTFRCDPISEHNRLYWYRQTLGQGPEFLTYFQNEAQLEKSRLLSDRFSAERPKGSFSTLEIQRTEQGDSAMYLCASSSGGWGLRDTQYFGPGTRLTVL.

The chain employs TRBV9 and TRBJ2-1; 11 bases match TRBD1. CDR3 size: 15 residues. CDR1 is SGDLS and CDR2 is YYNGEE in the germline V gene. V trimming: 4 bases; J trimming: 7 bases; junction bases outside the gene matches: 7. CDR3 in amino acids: CASSTGQGAGNEQFF. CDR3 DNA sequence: TGTGCCAGCAGCACCGGACAGGGGGCTGGGAATGAGCAGTTCTTC. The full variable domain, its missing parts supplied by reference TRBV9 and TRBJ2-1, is DSGVTQTPKHLITATGQRVTLRCSPRSGDLSVYWYQQSLDQGLQFLIQYYNGEERAKGNILERFSAQQFPDLHSELNLSSLELGDSALYFCASSTGQGAGNEQFFGPGTRLTVL.

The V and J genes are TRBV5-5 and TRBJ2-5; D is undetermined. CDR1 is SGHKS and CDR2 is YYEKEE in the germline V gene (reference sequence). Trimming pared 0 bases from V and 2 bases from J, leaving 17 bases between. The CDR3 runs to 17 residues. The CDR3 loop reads CASSLAPLVGGQETQYF. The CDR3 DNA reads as TGTGCCAGCAGCTTGGCTCCATTGGTTGGCGGACAAGAGACCCAGTACTTC.

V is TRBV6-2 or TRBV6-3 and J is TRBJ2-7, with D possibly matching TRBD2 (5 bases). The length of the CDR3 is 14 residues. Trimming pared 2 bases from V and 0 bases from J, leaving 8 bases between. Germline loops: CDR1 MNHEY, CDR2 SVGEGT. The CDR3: CASSYAGDSYEQYV. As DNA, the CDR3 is TGTGCCAGCAGTTACGCCGGGGACTCCTACGAGCAGTACGTC.

The CDR3 is CASQRPNSPLHF. The CDR3 DNA reads as TGTGCCAGCCAGCGTCCAAATTCACCCCTCCACTTT. V gene TRBV6-5 combines with J gene TRBJ1-6; D remains ambiguous. The germline CDR1 and CDR2 sequences are MNHEY and SVGAGI. The CDR3 has 12 residues. V was cut by 8 bases and J by 7 bases, with 9 bases left in between.

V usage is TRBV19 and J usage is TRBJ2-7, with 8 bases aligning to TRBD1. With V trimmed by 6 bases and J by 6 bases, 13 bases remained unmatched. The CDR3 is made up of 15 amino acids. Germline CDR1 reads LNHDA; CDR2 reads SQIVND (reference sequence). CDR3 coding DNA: TGTGCCAGTAGGCGAGACGGGACAGGTGGCGGCGAGCAGTACTTC. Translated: CASRRDGTGGGEQYF.

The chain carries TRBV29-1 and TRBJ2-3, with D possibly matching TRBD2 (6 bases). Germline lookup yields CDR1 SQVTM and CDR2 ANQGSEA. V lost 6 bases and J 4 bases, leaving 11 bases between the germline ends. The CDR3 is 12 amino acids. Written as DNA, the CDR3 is TGCAGCGTCCCTTGGAGGGCAGATACGCAGTATTTT. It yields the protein CSVPWRADTQYF.

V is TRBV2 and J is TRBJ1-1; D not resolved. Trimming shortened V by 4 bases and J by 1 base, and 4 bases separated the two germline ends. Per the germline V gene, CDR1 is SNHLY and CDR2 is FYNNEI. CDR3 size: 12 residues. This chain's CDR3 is CASSVGNTEAFF. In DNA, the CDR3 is TGTGCCAGCAGTGTCGGGAACACTGAAGCTTTCTTT.

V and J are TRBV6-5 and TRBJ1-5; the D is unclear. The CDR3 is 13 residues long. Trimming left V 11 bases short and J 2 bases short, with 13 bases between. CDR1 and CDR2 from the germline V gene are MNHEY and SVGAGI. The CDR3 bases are TGTGCCGGTTCACAGAGGGGCAATCAGCCCCAGCATTTT. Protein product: CAGSQRGNQPQHF.

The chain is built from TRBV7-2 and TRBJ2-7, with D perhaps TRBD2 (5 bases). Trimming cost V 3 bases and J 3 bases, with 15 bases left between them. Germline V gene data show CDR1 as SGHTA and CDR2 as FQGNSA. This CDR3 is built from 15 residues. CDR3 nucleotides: TGTGCCAGCAGCTTCGATCCTGGAGGATTCTACGAGCAGTACTTC. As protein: CASSFDPGGFYEQYF.

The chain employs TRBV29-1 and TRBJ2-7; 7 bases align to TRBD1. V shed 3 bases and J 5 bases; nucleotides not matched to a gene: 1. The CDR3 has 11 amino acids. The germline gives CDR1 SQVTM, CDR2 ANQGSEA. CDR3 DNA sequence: TGCAGCGTTGAGGACAGGAACGAGCAGTACTTC. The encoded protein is CSVEDRNEQYF.

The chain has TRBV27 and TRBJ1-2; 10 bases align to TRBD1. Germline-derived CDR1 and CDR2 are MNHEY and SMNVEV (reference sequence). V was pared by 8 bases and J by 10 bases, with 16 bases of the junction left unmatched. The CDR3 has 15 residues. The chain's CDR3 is CASAKGSGQGVPYTF. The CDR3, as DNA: TGTGCCAGCGCCAAAGGGAGCGGACAGGGGGTTCCCTACACCTTC.